Sequencing of this TCR beta chain was carried out in a study of cytomegalovirus exposure and HLA in healthy donors (dated by TCRdb to the late 2010s). The study in broad terms: According to an earlier analysis of 587 of the donors, about 179 million T cells yielded 95 million to 140 million unique TCR beta sequences and about 300 Gb of sequence data. Roughly 300 gigabases of sequencing data and roughly 90 million unique TCR sequences were included in an early release covering under 650 HLA-typed donors. Among the roughly 390 genotyped donors, 81% belonged to the genetic ancestry cluster associated with self-reported Caucasian donors. The aim of the study was to test whether cataloging public T cell receptors could identify signatures of past pathogen exposure. The T cell repertoires of 700 or so subjects were profiled by immunosequencing and related to cytomegalovirus serostatus. A separate validation cohort of approximately 130 different subjects was used in addition to the roughly 620-subject first cohort. The study combined high-throughput TCR immunosequencing, statistical association of individual TCRs with disease status, and machine learning to predict cytomegalovirus infection status. To study patterns of TCR occurrence, a later analysis re-analyzed previously published TCR beta repertoires from 700 or so donors and added high-resolution HLA genotyping. Rather than drawing on any new phenotypic data, the later analysis identified candidate immune exposures from TCR beta sequences and the way those sequences occurred across donors. An earlier analysis of several hundred of the donors applied high-throughput TCR beta sequencing to assess whether each TCR beta V gene segment acted as functional or pseudogenic. Donor age, sex, ethnicity and CMV serostatus were collected together with the repertoire data. A later genetic analysis used genome-wide SNP genotypes for about 65% of the 666 donors, treating that subset as a discovery cohort. Every discovery cohort repertoire had been produced on one sequencing platform. Class I and class II HLA loci were covered by the typing at four-digit resolution. The number of donors typed differed by locus, with roughly 629-640 for A, B, C, DRB1 and DQB1, around 500 for DQA1, 600 to 610 for DPA1, and approximately 470 for DPB1. A handful of DR-DQ haplotypes were handled as single units for association and clustering because linkage in the cohort was strong. Among roughly 370 genotyped donors of the cohort, an average of approximately 250,000 unique TCR beta nucleotide sequences were sequenced per donor, around 20% of them non-productive. What the work shows at the level of the full study, not this receptor alone: According to a later genetic analysis, donors in an Asian-associated ancestry cluster had fewer N-insertions in productive TCRs than the approximately 630-donor mean. Cytomegalovirus status was reported to be diagnosed by the classifier with high specificity and sensitivity in both the original and validation cohorts. Some IMGT-functional V segments, including TRBV6-2 and TRBV6-3, could not be told apart with the 87-base-pair reads, so those segments were excluded. In a later analysis, HLA-associated TCR beta chains showed more clonal expansion and lower generation probabilities than non-associated chains that were equally common. In vitro tests confirmed that a few of the cytomegalovirus-associated TCR beta chains recognize cytomegalovirus antigens. A later genetic analysis associated a missense DCLRE1C variant with V-gene and J-gene trimming of TCR beta chains, and an independent cohort replicated the association. Across donors, most TCR sequences were observed very rarely, whereas some public TCRs were present in many individuals. Correlated functional status among segregating V segments might be attributable to linkage disequilibrium, but an unknown experimental factor could not be ruled out. The presence/absence analyses assumed that sequencing depth was roughly uniform across donors, and that assumption may not be true. When HLA alleles, especially DR and DQ, strongly co-occurred, attributing TCR associations to individual alleles was difficult. The authors suggested that the approach could potentially be generalized to other disease states and immunological phenotypes. In a later analysis, the rate of TCR association differed among HLA loci, with DRB1 alleles having the most associated TCRs and HLA-C alleles having the fewest. A group of highly shared sequence variants was considered likely to be a technical artifact of the sequencing pipeline. In this cohort, only TCR beta chains were sequenced, and detectable features were limited by the absence of alpha or paired-chain data. In the study, some 160 TCR beta chains were listed as associated with cytomegalovirus. A further reported finding was that TCR beta sequences accurately predicted the HLA-A and HLA-B alleles for most subjects in the first cohort. The earlier analysis of about 600 of the donors excluded approximately 15 rarely observed V segments, including chromosome 9 orphons, because counts were too low. In an earlier analysis of about 600 of the donors, most TCR beta V segments appeared in productive rearrangements about 90% or about 30% of the time, broadly matching IMGT annotations. Most CMV-associated TCR beta chains appeared to be HLA-restricted in a later analysis, and the HLA associations seemed to be driven largely by CMV exposure. At a false discovery rate of 0.05, a later analysis linked 16,000 or so TCR beta sequences to specific HLA alleles. For the cohort, immune exposure information was limited to CMV serostatus. Because HLA typing was missing for some donors at each locus, association tests included only the typed subset. A later analysis reported that several top co-occurrence clusters appeared linked to parvovirus B19, influenza, CMV and Epstein-Barr virus.

In total, just over 650 healthy bone marrow donors made up the cohort. Cohort members were all nominally healthy when sampled, although unrecorded immune exposures were likely present. The donor was CMV seronegative and was included in the group of hundreds of seronegative cohort members. A peripheral blood sample was provided by each donor, and peripheral blood mononuclear cells were used for TCR beta sequencing. The Qiagen DNeasy Blood Extraction Kit was used to extract genomic DNA from the blood cell samples. A note on this clone: There is no known antigen for this receptor. Nothing much larger sits one base from this clone, and base qualities are not available.

The germline V gene (reference sequence) supplies CDR1 LNHDA and CDR2 SQIVND. The germline V and J ends show losses of 9 bases and 4 bases respectively, and no gene match explains 12 bases of the junction. There are 15 amino acids in the CDR3, from cysteine to phenylalanine inclusive. Here the CDR3 DNA is all that survives: 45 bases in frame from base 1. Receptor amplification or capture employed the immunoSEQ multiplex PCR assay. The multiplex PCR relied on a mix of 60 forward primers for TCR Vbeta segments and 13 reverse primers for TCR Jbeta segments. Amplification of the CDR3 region of rearranged TCR beta genes was performed with a multiplex PCR assay on genomic DNA. The amplified TCR beta libraries were sequenced on the Illumina HiSeq System as 87-base-pair reads. In the source study's methods: In a later analysis, tens of millions of unique TCR beta chains were counted across the 650 to 750 repertoires, and roughly 11 million of these chains were shared by at least two donors. Raw reads were error-corrected and collapsed into unique sequences with a nearest-neighbor algorithm that merged closely related sequences to remove PCR and sequencing errors. V, D and J gene segments were assigned by aligning CDR3 sequences to IMGT reference sequences. For a sequence to be retained, a match of at least six nucleotides to both a V gene segment and a J gene segment was required. Rearrangements were classified as productive when the CDR3 lacked stop codons and remained in frame with V and J, and all other rearrangements were classified as non-productive. Following IMGT convention, CDR3 was defined as the stretch from the second conserved V-encoded cysteine up to the conserved J-encoded phenylalanine. The earlier analysis of about 560 of the donors excluded any sequence lacking an unambiguous match to a single V gene segment. In an earlier analysis of some 590 of the donors, a V segment was called functional when productive rearrangements were above 56.7%, and segregating when the standard deviation between donors exceeded 5%. To diagnose cytomegalovirus status from the catalog of TCR beta chain sequences, a statistical classification framework was built. In a later analysis, V and J genes were assigned by comparing TCR nucleotide sequences against IMGT/GENE-DB human TR gene sequences. Using the TCRdist pipeline, a later analysis assigned CDR3 sequences along with most-parsimonious VDJ recombination scenarios. In a later analysis, each TCR beta chain was defined by its CDR3 amino acid sequence together with its V-gene family, and reads without a unique V-gene family were excluded. A later analysis removed roughly 590 highly shared, low-generation-probability nucleotide sequences to deal with suspected cross-contamination and a sequencing artifact. For each public chain, a later analysis derived a clonal expansion index from normalized ranks of inferred template counts within each repertoire. A later analysis computed generation probabilities with a VDJ recombination model fitted to out-of-frame rearrangements, and checked the results against IGoR. Hypergeometric tests were used in a later analysis to score TCR-TCR, TCR-HLA and TCR-CMV co-occurrence, with a repertoire-size bias correction applied to the TCR pairs. A later analysis estimated false discovery rates by permuting HLA or CMV assignments 20 times. In a later analysis, co-occurring TCRs were grouped using DBSCAN, and TCRdist sequence similarity was added for clustering within HLA-allele-positive subsets. For co-occurrence clustering, repertoires with fewer than 30,000 or more than 120,000 public chains were excluded, along with five or six repertoires with anomalous nucleotide sharing. TCRdb carries this immuneACCESS record with in-frame sequences only. Its versions omit some clonotypes, under half of them owing to an unresolved V gene in the studies checked, with the rest unexplained. V and J calls and clone size are given by that table; D and trimming were obtained from the DNA. The sample contains around 120,000 clones, 80% of them found a single time. The top ten clones comprise over 2.5% of the sample.

This TCR was sampled from a male donor in good health and CMV-seronegative. The receptor chain draws on TRBV19 and TRBJ2-3, with 8 junctional bases fitting TRBD1. The sequenced material came from PBMCs. The DNA sequence is given as TGTGCCAGCTCCCATTCACAGGGGGTGCCAGATACGCAGTATTTT. Its amino acids are CASSHSQGVPDTQYF.